One sample yielded the 30 T cell receptor beta chains listed below, sequenced in a study of OX40 agonist ivuxolimab in advanced cancers. Repertoires were generated with immunoSEQ multiplex PCR, while TCRdb's copy carries only in-frame clones and drops some. The sample contains roughly 88,000 clones, around 87% of which appear only once. The sequences come from CD4+ or CD8+ T cells sorted from blood, collected in a trial of the OX40 agonist ivuxolimab. The receptors derive from an adult with an advanced solid tumor such as melanoma, head and neck, liver or kidney cancer.

The chain employs TRBV10-1 and TRBJ2-3; D gene unclear. The V gene lost 0 bases and the J gene lost 4 bases, with 5 bases spanning the gap. The CDR3 is 13 residues long. Germline V gives CDR1 WNHNN, CDR2 SYGVQD (reference sequence). The CDR3 DNA reads TGCGCCAGCAGTGAGTCTAGTGCAGATACGCAGTATTTT. It specifies CASSESSADTQYF.

The rearrangement links TRBV10-3 to TRBJ2-1; TRBD2 matches 11 bases. CDR1 is ENHRY and CDR2 is SYGVKD in the germline V gene. The J segment lost 4 bases and the V segment lost 6 bases, leaving 5 bases of the junction unmatched. CDR3 length: 15 amino acids. CDR3: CAIRSLAGGYNEQFF. CDR3 coding DNA: TGTGCCATCAGATCGCTAGCGGGAGGATACAATGAGCAGTTCTTC.

This chain links TRBV28 with TRBJ1-4, with D unclear. Germline V gives CDR1 MDHEN, CDR2 SYDVKM. CDR3 length: 12 residues. Trimming stripped 6 bases from V and 8 bases from J, with 10 bases between. The DNA for the CDR3 is TGTGCCAGCAGGGTAGGGCGGGAAAAACTGTTTTTT. Translated: CASRVGREKLFF.

The chain is built from TRBV5-1 and TRBJ2-7, with TRBD2 identical over 12 bases. This CDR3 spans 15 amino acids. V lost 3 bases to trimming and J lost 2 bases; unmatched junction nucleotides: 3. Germline V gene lookup returns CDR1 SGHRS and CDR2 YFSETQ. The CDR3 nucleotides are TGCGCCAGCAGCTCCGGACTAGCGGGGACCTACGAGCAGTACTTC. Translated: CASSSGLAGTYEQYF.

This clone came up a few times. V gene TRBV28 combines with J gene TRBJ1-1; no clear D. The V gene's germline CDR1 is MDHEN and CDR2 SYDVKM. This CDR3 contains 14 residues. Trimming cost V 2 bases and J 1 base, with 8 bases left between them. The CDR3 here is CASSLPGPNTEAFF. DNA for the CDR3: TGTGCCAGCAGTTTACCAGGACCGAACACTGAAGCTTTCTTT.

The V gene is TRBV29-1, the J gene TRBJ2-1; 8 bases line up with TRBD1. Germline V gene data show CDR1 as SQVTM and CDR2 as ANQGSEA. V lost 7 bases, J lost 4 bases, and 9 bases stayed unmatched. The CDR3 totals 14 residues. CDR3 region: CSAVGQGGYNEQFF. The CDR3 nucleotides are TGCAGCGCCGTTGGACAGGGTGGGTACAATGAGCAGTTCTTC.

This clone was counted a few times. J is TRBJ1-1 and V is TRBV19; 9 bases align to TRBD1. The CDR3 spans 15 residues. Germline CDR1 reads LNHDA; CDR2 reads SQIVND (reference sequence). The V segment lost 5 bases and the J segment 2 bases; nucleotides outside the gene matches: 6. CDR3 region: CASSGTGTLNTEAFF. CDR3 sequence (DNA): TGTGCCAGTAGTGGGACAGGGACCCTTAACACTGAAGCTTTCTTT.

The chain carries TRBV11-2 and TRBJ1-1, with D possibly being TRBD1 (5 bases). V lost 4 bases and J lost 2, with 14 bases in between. The CDR3 spans 15 residues. Germline lookup yields CDR1 SGHAT and CDR2 FQNNGV. The CDR3 DNA reads TGTGCCAGCAGCTGGGGTGGGGCGGGAAACACTGAAGCTTTCTTT. This codes for CASSWGGAGNTEAFF.

The genes are TRBV30 and TRBJ2-1; D may match TRBD1 or TRBD2 (5 bases each). The germline CDR1 and CDR2 sequences are GTSNPN and SVGIG (reference sequence). V was clipped by 2 bases and J by 7 bases, with 12 bases between them. The CDR3 is made up of 13 amino acids. The CDR3 region has the DNA TGTGCCTGGAGTCCGGGACCGAGTAATGAGCAGTTCTTC. This translates into CAWSPGPSNEQFF.

J is TRBJ1-2 and V is TRBV10-3, with TRBD1 matching over 7 bases. The germline V gene has CDR1 ENHRY and CDR2 SYGVKD. J was trimmed by 6 bases and V by 6 bases; bases with no gene match: 13. CDR3 length: 15 amino acids. DNA for the CDR3: TGTGCCATCAGAAGACAGGGCAGGGGGATCGATGGCTACACCTTC. Its protein product is CAIRRQGRGIDGYTF.

V usage is TRBV7-2 and J usage is TRBJ2-2; 13 nucleotides align to TRBD2. V trimming: 2 bases; J trimming: 7 bases; junction bases outside the gene matches: 10. CDR3 length equals 18 residues. Germline lookup yields CDR1 SGHTA and CDR2 FQGNSA. DNA of the CDR3: TGTGCCAGCAGCTTATCCCCGGGACTAGCGGGAACGGGCGGGGAGCTGTTTTTT. Translated, it gives CASSLSPGLAGTGGELFF. Full variable domain (rest looked up from reference TRBV7-2 and TRBJ2-2): GAGVSQSPSNKVTEKGKDVELRCDPISGHTALYWYRQSLGQGLEFLIYFQGNSAPDKSGLPSDRFSAERTGGSVSTLTIQRTQQEDSAVYLCASSLSPGLAGTGGELFFGEGSRLTVL.

The V and J genes are TRBV25-1 and TRBJ2-6; D gene uncertain. Trimming cost V 5 bases and J 4 bases, with 6 bases left between them. The CDR3 extends over 13 amino acids. CDR1 and CDR2 from the germline V gene are MGHDK and SYGVNS. CDR3 protein: CASSSSGANVLTF. The CDR3 bases are TGTGCCAGCAGTTCCTCAGGGGCCAACGTCCTGACTTTC.

The chain is built from TRBV18 and TRBJ1-2, with D tentatively TRBD1 (6 bases). The CDR3 is 17 residues long. The germline V and J ends were trimmed by 0 bases and 5 bases, with 19 bases remaining between them. Germline loops: CDR1 KGHSH, CDR2 LQKENI. CDR3 amino acids: CASSPPVSRGMRYGYTF. CDR3 DNA: TGTGCCAGCTCACCACCGGTTAGCAGGGGTATGAGGTATGGCTACACCTTC.

The rearrangement links TRBV4-3 to TRBJ2-1; D gene unclear. Deletions cut 6 bases from V and 4 bases from J, with 4 bases between. The CDR3 runs 11 residues. Germline V CDR1 and CDR2: LGHNA, YSLEER. DNA of the CDR3: TGCGCCAGCAGGGGTTACAATGAGCAGTTCTTC. Amino acids: CASRGYNEQFF.

The V and J genes are TRBV6-1 and TRBJ1-2; no clear D gene. The length of the CDR3 is 16 residues. V shed 1 base and J shed 6 bases, with 18 bases lying between them. CDR1 is MNHNS and CDR2 is SASEGT in the germline V gene. CDR3 residues: CASSEESRVYGNGYTF. The CDR3 DNA sequence: TGTGCCAGCAGTGAAGAGTCCCGTGTCTACGGGAATGGCTACACCTTC.

The J gene is TRBJ2-1, the V gene TRBV29-1, with TRBD2 as a possible D gene (7 bases). Germline lookup yields CDR1 SQVTM and CDR2 ANQGSEA. The germline V and J ends were trimmed by 3 bases and 15 bases, with 30 bases remaining between them. The CDR3 has 16 residues. The CDR3 region is CSVEDRGGGDPARPFF. DNA of the CDR3: TGCAGCGTTGAGGATAGGGGGGGCGGAGACCCCGCCCGTCCGTTCTTC.

The rearrangement links TRBV7-2 to TRBJ2-1; 10 bases are a match to TRBD2. CDR1 and CDR2 (germline): SGHTA, FQGNSA. V gave up 5 bases and J gave up 5 bases; unmatched junction bases: 6. The CDR3 consists of 15 residues. DNA for the CDR3: TGTGCCAGCAGCAAAACTAGCGGGACCAACAATGAGCAGTTCTTC. Translation: CASSKTSGTNNEQFF.

The chain uses TRBV5-4 and TRBJ2-7; 8 nucleotides line up with TRBD1. The V and J ends lost 3 bases and 1 base, in that order; junction bases with no gene match: 6. This CDR3 is 15 amino acids long. Germline V gene lookup returns CDR1 SGHNT and CDR2 YYREEE (reference sequence). CDR3: CASSSQGARSYEQYF. The DNA of the CDR3 is TGTGCCAGCAGCTCTCAGGGGGCGCGGTCCTACGAGCAGTACTTC.

This clone was observed once. The chain has TRBV30 and TRBJ2-7, with 7 positions matching TRBD1. The junction had 4 bases not matched to a gene; V was cut back by 1 base and J by 4 bases. CDR3 length: 13 residues. CDR1 and CDR2 from the germline V gene are GTSNPN and SVGIG (reference sequence). CDR3: CAWSGDSWYEQYF. As DNA, the CDR3 is TGTGCCTGGAGTGGGGACAGCTGGTACGAGCAGTACTTC. Combining the CDR3 with reference TRBV30 and TRBJ2-7 gives the whole variable domain SQTIHQWPATLVQPVGSPLSLECTVEGTSNPNLYWYRQAAGRGLQLLFYSVGIGQISSEVPQNLSASRPQDRQFILSSKKLLLSDSGFYLCAWSGDSWYEQYFGPGTRLTVT.

There are a few counts of this clone. The chain has TRBV9 and TRBJ1-4, with D possibly being TRBD1 (5 bases). The CDR3 is made up of 17 amino acids. Germline CDR1 and CDR2: SGDLS and YYNGEE. Deletions cut 2 bases from V and 8 bases from J, with 22 bases between. CDR3 amino acids: CASSVQPLGRAGEKLFF. CDR3 coding DNA: TGTGCCAGCAGCGTTCAACCTTTGGGCAGGGCGGGGGAAAAACTGTTTTTT.

This chain uses TRBV6-1 with TRBJ1-4; 7 nucleotides agree with TRBD1. The germline gives CDR1 MNHNS, CDR2 SASEGT. V shed 6 bases, J shed 8 bases, and the junction held 6 bases outside the gene matches. The length of the CDR3 is 13 residues. CDR3 region: CASRDRESEKLFF. The CDR3 nucleotides read TGTGCCAGCAGAGACAGGGAAAGCGAAAAACTGTTTTTT.

J is TRBJ2-2 and V is TRBV6-5, with no clear D. This CDR3 spans 15 amino acids. V was shortened by 6 bases and J by 4 bases, with 15 bases between the two germline ends. The germline V gene has CDR1 MNHEY and CDR2 SVGAGI. CDR3 residues: CASSPFPDLTGELFF. As DNA, the CDR3 is TGTGCCAGCAGCCCTTTCCCGGACCTCACCGGGGAGCTGTTTTTT.

The chain recombines TRBV6-1 with TRBJ1-6; possible D gene TRBD1, 5 bases. The V end was cut by 2 bases, the J end by 0 bases, with 14 bases between. CDR3 length: 18 amino acids. Germline values: CDR1 MNHNS, CDR2 SASEGT. In DNA, the CDR3 is TGTGCCAGCAGTGAATCGGGGACGTTAAGCTCCTATAATTCACCCCTCCACTTT. Protein: CASSESGTLSSYNSPLHF.

The rearrangement links TRBV20-1 to TRBJ1-4; D remains unclear. The CDR3 runs to 11 residues. From germline, CDR1 is DFQATT and CDR2 SNEGSKA (reference sequence). Trimming took off 1 base at V and 8 bases at J, with 5 bases between the two ends. This CDR3 is CSARVVEKLFF. CDR3 nucleotides: TGCAGTGCTAGAGTTGTCGAAAAACTGTTTTTT.

The chain is built from TRBV15 and TRBJ1-1; perhaps TRBD1 as D (5 bases). Germline lookup yields CDR1 LNHNV and CDR2 YYDKDF (reference sequence). Deletions cut 6 bases from V and 2 bases from J, with 10 bases between. This CDR3 is 13 amino acids long. CDR3 protein: CATSWGVNTEAFF. The CDR3 bases are TGTGCCACCAGTTGGGGGGTCAACACTGAAGCTTTCTTT.

The rearrangement uses TRBV30 and TRBJ2-1, with 10 positions matching TRBD2. This CDR3 has 15 amino acids. The V and J ends lost 3 bases and 13 bases, in that order; junction bases with no gene match: 15. Per the germline V gene, CDR1 is GTSNPN and CDR2 is SVGIG (reference sequence). CDR3 residues: CAWRKAPAGGPGQFF. The DNA of the CDR3 is TGTGCCTGGAGAAAAGCCCCAGCGGGAGGGCCAGGTCAGTTCTTC.

The chain links TRBV2 to TRBJ2-7; possible D gene TRBD1, 6 bases. This CDR3 comprises 15 residues. The ends were cut back, 1 base at V and 4 bases at J, with 14 bases in the middle. From germline, CDR1 is SNHLY and CDR2 FYNNEI. Here the CDR3 DNA reads TGTGCCAGCAGTGAAGGGACAGCAGAAACTTACGAGCAGTACTTC. It specifies CASSEGTAETYEQYF. Together with reference TRBV2 and TRBJ2-7, the CDR3 gives the full variable domain: EPEVTQTPSHQVTQMGQEVILRCVPISNHLYFYWYRQILGQKVEFLVSFYNNEISEKSEIFDDQFSVERPDGSNFTLKIRSTKLEDSAMYFCASSEGTAETYEQYFGPGTRLTVT.

The chain uses TRBV7-9 and TRBJ2-7, with TRBD2 matching over 12 bases. V lost 5 bases, J lost 6 bases, and 8 bases stayed unmatched. Looked up from germline, CDR1 is SEHNR and CDR2 is FQNEAQ (reference sequence). The CDR3 runs 15 residues. The CDR3 sequence: CASSPPLAGGTEQYF. The CDR3, as DNA: TGTGCCAGCAGCCCGCCACTAGCGGGAGGAACCGAGCAGTACTTC. The entire variable domain, with the rest obtained from reference TRBV7-9 and TRBJ2-7, is as follows: DTGVSQNPRHKITKRGQNVTFRCDPISEHNRLYWYRQTLGQGPEFLTYFQNEAQLEKSRLLSDRFSAERPKGSFSTLEIQRTEQGDSAMYLCASSPPLAGGTEQYFGPGTRLTVT.

The V gene is TRBV19, the J gene TRBJ2-5; the D gene could be TRBD1 or TRBD2 (5 bases each). The germline V gene has CDR1 LNHDA and CDR2 SQIVND (reference sequence). This CDR3 contains 17 residues. V lost 5 bases, J lost 5 bases, and 24 bases lay in between. CDR3 coding DNA: TGTGCCAGTAGTGCAGGGATTTTTCCGGGATCCGGGGAGACCCAGTACTTC. Amino acids: CASSAGIFPGSGETQYF.

V usage is TRBV28 and J usage is TRBJ2-7; D is unresolved. V lost 7 bases and J 2 bases, leaving 12 bases between the germline ends. CDR1 and CDR2 (germline): MDHEN, SYDVKM. This CDR3 spans 13 amino acids. The CDR3 loop is CASIPGGAYEQYF. CDR3 sequence (DNA): TGTGCCAGCATCCCGGGTGGGGCCTACGAGCAGTACTTC.